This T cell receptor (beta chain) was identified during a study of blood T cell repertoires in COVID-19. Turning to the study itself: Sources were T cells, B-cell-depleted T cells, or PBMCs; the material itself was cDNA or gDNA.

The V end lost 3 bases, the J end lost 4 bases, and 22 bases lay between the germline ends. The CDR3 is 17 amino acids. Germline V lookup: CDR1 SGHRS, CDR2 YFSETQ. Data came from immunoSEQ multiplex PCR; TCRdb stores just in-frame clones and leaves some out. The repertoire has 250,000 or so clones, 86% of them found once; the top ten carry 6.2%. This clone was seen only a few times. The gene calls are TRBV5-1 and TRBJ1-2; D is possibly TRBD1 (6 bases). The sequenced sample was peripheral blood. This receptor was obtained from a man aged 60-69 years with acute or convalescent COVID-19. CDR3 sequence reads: CASSSRARGFDSYGYTF. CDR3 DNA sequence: TGCGCCAGCAGCTCCAGGGCCAGGGGTTTTGATTCCTATGGCTACACCTTC.